This TCR beta chain originates from a study of T cell changes during pregnancy in multiple sclerosis. In this sample, this clone turned up a few times. TCRdb's copy holds only in-frame clones and misses some; the assay was immunoSEQ multiplex PCR. The repertoire holds more than 15,000 clones, with approximately 84% as singletons. Looked up from germline, CDR1 is SGHNT and CDR2 is YYREEE (reference sequence). There are 14 residues in the CDR3. V gave up 5 bases and J gave up 1 base, with 12 bases separating them. The rearrangement uses TRBV5-4 and TRBJ1-1; D gene uncertain. The sequence was obtained from a female donor in good health, enrolled as a control in a pregnancy study. The sequences come from CD8+ T cells from peripheral blood mononuclear cells, collected in the third trimester of pregnancy. Here the CDR3 DNA reads TGTGCCAGCAGTTTCGCGGCGGGGAACACTGAAGCTTTCTTT. Translation gives CASSFAAGNTEAFF.